These T cell receptor beta chains were read from a single sample in a study of regulatory T cells in long-lasting Graves disease. MiXCR was run by TCRdb on the multiplex PCR reads, yielding one entry per CDR3 protein. The table has about 200,000 distinct CDR3 sequences, around 16% seen once. The source was peripheral blood mononuclear cells (PBMCs), collected at new diagnosis, from a patient treated with antithyroid drugs. These receptors came from a female donor with Graves disease. Both conserved end residues are part of each CDR3. Fields, in order: V gene, clone size, D gene, J gene, CDR3 protein, CDR3 DNA. A D gene is named only where the DNA matches it firmly. Rows may omit the clone size; those that give it use once, few, many or a size class.

TRBV5-4	many	TRBD2	TRBJ2-3	CASSDHLTSGYSTDTQYF	TGTGCCAGCAGCGATCATTTGACTAGCGGGTACAGCACAGATACGCAGTATTTT
TRBV20-1	many	NA	TRBJ1-5	CSAHPLGEDNQPQHF	TGCAGTGCGCACCCCCTGGGGGAGGATAATCAGCCCCAGCATTTT
TRBV6-2/TRBV6-3	many	TRBD1	TRBJ1-1	CASSTAGTGVRGREAFF	TGTGCCAGCAGTACGGCAGGGACAGGGGTAAGAGGACGCGAAGCTTTCTTT
TRBV28	many	TRBD1	TRBJ2-3	CASSPTGVNTQYF	TGTGCCAGCAGTCCCACAGGGGTAAATACGCAGTATTTT
TRBV11-2	many	TRBD1	TRBJ1-2	CASSWEQGAGGYTF	TGTGCCAGCAGCTGGGAACAGGGGGCAGGGGGCTACACCTTC
TRBV6-1	many	NA	TRBJ1-2	CASSPDPGRGYTF	TGTGCCAGCAGCCCAGACCCCGGACGTGGCTACACCTTC
TRBV11-2	NA	NA	TRBJ1-6	CASSLGGKTNSPLHF	TGTGCCAGCAGCTTGGGCGGAAAAACTAATTCACCCCTCCACTTT
TRBV18	many	NA	TRBJ2-1	CASSPALNEQFF	TGTGCCAGCTCACCAGCCCTCAATGAGCAGTTCTTC
TRBV28	NA	TRBD2	TRBJ2-7	CASRTSGKLSYEQYF	TGTGCCAGCCGGACTAGCGGCAAATTATCCTACGAGCAGTACTTC
TRBV20-1	many	TRBD2	TRBJ2-1	CSAISGRNNEQFF	TGCAGTGCTATTAGCGGGAGGAACAATGAGCAGTTCTTC
TRBV6-2/TRBV6-3	many	NA	TRBJ1-2	CASSEFKATNYGYTF	TGTGCCAGCAGTGAATTTAAGGCTACGAACTATGGCTACACCTTC
TRBV12-3/TRBV12-4	NA	TRBD2	TRBJ2-3	CASTPSGRTSSTDTQYF	TGTGCCAGCACGCCCAGCGGGAGGACGAGCTCCACAGATACGCAGTATTTT
TRBV2	many	NA	TRBJ2-5	CASSRVRGETQYF	TGTGCCAGCAGCCGGGTGCGGGGAGAGACCCAGTACTTC
TRBV6-1	many	NA	TRBJ1-6	CASSPGGYNSPLHF	TGTGCCAGCAGTCCCGGGGGATATAATTCACCCCTCCACTTT
TRBV5-6	NA	NA	TRBJ1-5	CASSLDGGINQPQHF	TGTGCCAGCAGCTTGGATGGGGGCATCAATCAGCCCCAGCATTTT
TRBV11-2	many	NA	TRBJ2-5	CASSRRTNQETQYF	TGTGCCAGCAGCCGGCGGACGAACCAAGAGACCCAGTACTTC
TRBV5-1	many	NA	TRBJ2-3	CASSLGGRPTDTQYF	TGCGCCAGCAGCCTGGGGGGCAGGCCGACAGATACGCAGTATTTT